Listed below are T cell receptor beta chains from one sample, sequenced in a study of glioma-infiltrating T cells after dendritic cell vaccination. Generated by immunoSEQ multiplex PCR, the TCRdb table keeps only in-frame clones and is missing some. The sample records 93,000 or so clones, around three quarters being singletons. The material was blood, obtained before dendritic cell vaccination. Every receptor here comes from a human donor with glioblastoma. The CDR3 runs from the conserved cysteine through the conserved F or W. The D gene is left open where the match is weak. The listing skips clone size in some rows; elsewhere it reads once, few, many or a size class.

V gene: TRBV12-5; J gene: TRBJ2-3; D gene: NA; clone size: many; CDR3 DNA: TGTGCTAGTGGTTTGGGTAACACAGATACGCAGTATTTT; CDR3 protein: CASGLGNTDTQYF
V gene: TRBV4-1; J gene: TRBJ2-1; D gene: TRBD2; clone size: once; CDR3 DNA: TGCGCCAGCAGCCAAGGGACTAGCGGGGTCGGTGAGCAGTTCTTC; CDR3 protein: CASSQGTSGVGEQFF
V gene: TRBV6-5; J gene: TRBJ2-1; D gene: NA; clone size: NA; CDR3 DNA: TGTGCCAGCAGTTACTCCGTCGGACTGTACAATGAGCAGTTCTTC; CDR3 protein: CASSYSVGLYNEQFF
V gene: TRBV6-5; J gene: TRBJ1-2; D gene: TRBD1; clone size: NA; CDR3 DNA: TGTGCCAGCAGTTACTCTGCAGGGGGAGGAGGCTACACCTTC; CDR3 protein: CASSYSAGGGGYTF
V gene: TRBV21-1; J gene: TRBJ2-7; D gene: NA; clone size: NA; CDR3 DNA: TGTGCCAGTTTAATACCCCGGGAGACCCCTTTCGAGCAGTACTTC; CDR3 protein: CASLIPRETPFEQYF
V gene: TRBV7-3; J gene: TRBJ1-1; D gene: TRBD1; clone size: NA; CDR3 DNA: TGTGCCAGCAGCCCGGGACAGGGTTTGACTGAAGCTTTCTTT; CDR3 protein: CASSPGQGLTEAFF
V gene: TRBV7-3; J gene: TRBJ1-5; D gene: TRBD1; clone size: NA; CDR3 DNA: TGTGCCAGCAGCTTAGCGGACAGGGACTGCAATCAGCCCCAGCATTTT; CDR3 protein: CASSLADRDCNQPQHF
V gene: TRBV19; J gene: TRBJ1-3; D gene: NA; clone size: NA; CDR3 DNA: TGTGCCAGTAAAGGAAGCGTAAACACCATATATTTT; CDR3 protein: CASKGSVNTIYF
V gene: TRBV5-1; J gene: TRBJ2-5; D gene: TRBD2; clone size: NA; CDR3 DNA: TGCGCCAGCAGCTTGGGTGCGGGGGGGCCTGAGACCCAGTACTTC; CDR3 protein: CASSLGAGGPETQYF
V gene: TRBV29-1; J gene: TRBJ1-3; D gene: NA; clone size: NA; CDR3 DNA: TGCAGCGCCCTGAACCAGGCGGGAAACACCATATATTTT; CDR3 protein: CSALNQAGNTIYF
V gene: TRBV12-5; J gene: TRBJ1-1; D gene: NA; clone size: few; CDR3 DNA: TGTGCTAGTGGTCCGTTCCCATACCCCCGGACTGAAGCTTTCTTT; CDR3 protein: CASGPFPYPRTEAFF
V gene: TRBV18; J gene: TRBJ1-2; D gene: NA; clone size: NA; CDR3 DNA: TGTGCCAGCTCACCCTCGACAGATAGGCGAGCATCCTATGGCTACACCTTC; CDR3 protein: CASSPSTDRRASYGYTF
V gene: TRBV7-9; J gene: TRBJ1-4; D gene: NA; clone size: NA; CDR3 DNA: TGTGCCAGCTCTCTCTTAGCTAATGAAAAACTGTTTTTT; CDR3 protein: CASSLLANEKLFF
V gene: TRBV9; J gene: TRBJ2-7; D gene: TRBD2; clone size: once; CDR3 DNA: TGTGCCAGCAGCGTTGGACTAGATGAGACCTACGAGCAGTACTTC; CDR3 protein: CASSVGLDETYEQYF
V gene: TRBV27; J gene: TRBJ1-5; D gene: TRBD1; clone size: NA; CDR3 DNA: TGTGCCAGCAGGGACAGGGGATTTGGCAATCAGCCCCAGCATTTT; CDR3 protein: CASRDRGFGNQPQHF
V gene: TRBV30; J gene: TRBJ2-7; D gene: NA; clone size: NA; CDR3 DNA: TGTGCCTGGAGTGTACCAGGGACAACCTACGAGCAGTACTTC; CDR3 protein: CAWSVPGTTYEQYF
V gene: TRBV4-1; J gene: TRBJ2-7; D gene: NA; clone size: NA; CDR3 DNA: TGCGCCAGCAGCCAAGATAAAAGGGGATGGACAAGGGCCGGGTACGAGCAGTACTTC; CDR3 protein: CASSQDKRGWTRAGYEQYF
V gene: TRBV10-3; J gene: TRBJ1-1; D gene: TRBD1; clone size: NA; CDR3 DNA: TGTGCCATAGCCGGGACAGGGGTGAAGAACACTGAAGCTTTCTTT; CDR3 protein: CAIAGTGVKNTEAFF
V gene: TRBV7-9; J gene: TRBJ2-7; D gene: TRBD2; clone size: NA; CDR3 DNA: TGTGCCAGCAGTCCTAGCGGGCCCCCCTCCTACGAGCAGTACTTC; CDR3 protein: CASSPSGPPSYEQYF
V gene: TRBV7-6; J gene: TRBJ2-5; D gene: NA; clone size: NA; CDR3 DNA: TGTGCCAGCAGCTTAGGGGCCGCAGAAGAGACCCAGTACTTC; CDR3 protein: CASSLGAAEETQYF
V gene: TRBV5-5; J gene: TRBJ1-2; D gene: NA; clone size: NA; CDR3 DNA: TGTGCCAGCAGGACGACAGAGCTTCGGTATGGCTACACCTTC; CDR3 protein: CASRTTELRYGYTF
V gene: TRBV2; J gene: TRBJ1-6; D gene: NA; clone size: few; CDR3 DNA: TGTGCCAGCAGTGAATGGCCCTCACCCCTCCACTTT; CDR3 protein: CASSEWPSPLHF
V gene: TRBV5-1; J gene: TRBJ1-5; D gene: NA; clone size: NA; CDR3 DNA: TGCGCCAGCAGCTTGGAGGGAGACCGACCCCAGCATTTT; CDR3 protein: CASSLEGDRPQHF